This entry describes one T cell receptor (beta chain). The CDR3 runs to 14 residues. The data stem from a study of T cell changes during pregnancy in multiple sclerosis. Produced via immunoSEQ multiplex PCR; TCRdb's table is partial and in-frame only. The table has tens of thousands of clones, 90% seen once; the top ten hold about 5.3%. This receptor was identified in a female donor in good health, enrolled as a control in a pregnancy study. This chain joins TRBV21-1 and TRBJ2-2; the tabulated D call, TRBD1, remains unverified against the DNA. TRBV21-1 is tagged as a pseudogene. Sample: peripheral blood, taken in the third trimester of pregnancy. The CDR3 region is CASSDQQGTGELFF. The CDR3 region has the DNA TGTGCCAGCAGCGACCAACAGGGGACCGGGGAGCTGTTTTTT.